The rows below give T cell receptor beta chains drawn from one sample of a study of STAT5B mutations in CD4+ large granular lymphocyte leukemia. The protocol was immunoSEQ multiplex PCR, while the TCRdb copy is restricted to in-frame clones and leaves out a portion. Altogether 15,000 to 20,000 clones are present, roughly 84% being singletons, with the ten largest covering around 14%. The sequenced sample consisted of CD4+ T cells from blood buffy coats. The receptors stem from a human donor in good health. Both conserved end residues are part of each CDR3. D genes are given only for firm matches. Size values are once, few and many counts, or a class for expanded clones, and some rows have none.

V	size	D	J	CDR3	DNA
TRBV7-9	NA	TRBD1	TRBJ2-1	CASSFDRAEEQFF	TGTGCCAGCAGCTTTGACAGGGCAGAGGAGCAGTTCTTC
TRBV6-6	NA	NA	TRBJ1-1	CASSYQGSNTEAFF	TGTGCCAGCAGTTACCAGGGATCGAACACTGAAGCTTTCTTT
TRBV5-6	NA	NA	TRBJ1-1	CASSLERGTTEAFF	TGTGCCAGCAGCTTAGAAAGGGGGACCACTGAAGCTTTCTTT
TRBV27	NA	TRBD2	TRBJ2-1	CATPKGTSAYNEQFF	TGTGCCACTCCAAAGGGGACTAGCGCGTACAATGAGCAGTTCTTC
TRBV4-2	NA	NA	TRBJ1-1	CASSQDLNTEAFF	TGTGCCAGCAGCCAAGACCTGAACACTGAAGCTTTCTTT
TRBV6-1	NA	TRBD1	TRBJ2-1	CASSGDSRSYNEQFF	TGTGCCAGCAGTGGGGACAGTCGCTCCTACAATGAGCAGTTCTTC
TRBV19	few	TRBD1	TRBJ1-2	CASSKGQGAGGYTF	TGTGCCAGTAGTAAAGGGCAGGGGGCTGGAGGCTACACCTTC
TRBV5-6	NA	NA	TRBJ1-1	CASTPQDRTYTEAFF	TGTGCCAGCACCCCTCAGGACAGAACATACACTGAAGCTTTCTTT
TRBV2	NA	NA	TRBJ1-5	CASRAGIDQPQHF	TGTGCCAGCAGAGCAGGGATTGATCAGCCCCAGCATTTT
TRBV6-5	NA	TRBD2	TRBJ2-3	CASSYTSGINTDTQYF	TGTGCCAGCAGTTACACTAGCGGGATCAACACAGATACGCAGTATTTT
TRBV27	NA	TRBD2	TRBJ2-7	CASSLWASGGPYEQYF	TGTGCCAGCAGCCTATGGGCTAGCGGGGGTCCCTACGAGCAGTACTTC
TRBV30	NA	NA	TRBJ1-5	CAWRGPKGQPQHF	TGTGCCTGGAGGGGCCCCAAAGGTCAGCCCCAGCATTTT
TRBV6-5	NA	NA	TRBJ2-2	CASSSGTQSGELFF	TGTGCCAGCAGTTCCGGGACACAGTCCGGGGAGCTGTTTTTT
TRBV6-5	NA	NA	TRBJ2-1	CASRGGRQINNEQFF	TGTGCCAGCAGGGGGGGACGGCAAATTAACAATGAGCAGTTCTTC
TRBV30	once	TRBD2	TRBJ2-3	CAWSVSSGIGTDTQYF	TGTGCCTGGAGTGTTTCTAGCGGGATCGGCACAGATACGCAGTATTTT
TRBV6-1	NA	TRBD2	TRBJ2-5	CAGGGRSGTQYF	TGTGCCGGCGGCGGGAGGAGCGGGACCCAGTACTTC
TRBV9	once	TRBD1	TRBJ2-5	CASSKDPGGETQYF	TGTGCCAGCAGCAAAGATCCAGGGGGAGAGACCCAGTACTTC
TRBV7-8	NA	TRBD1	TRBJ1-5	CASSFGQGQNQPQHF	TGTGCCAGCAGCTTCGGACAGGGGCAAAATCAGCCCCAGCATTTT
TRBV2	once	TRBD1	TRBJ2-7	CASTSGTEYEQYF	TGTGCCAGCACCTCCGGGACAGAATACGAGCAGTACTTC
TRBV5-4	NA	NA	TRBJ2-3	CASGADHSTDTQYF	TGTGCCTCCGGAGCGGACCATAGCACAGATACGCAGTATTTT
TRBV7-9	NA	TRBD1	TRBJ2-7	CASSLGQGALHSYEQYF	TGTGCCAGCAGCTTAGGACAGGGGGCCCTTCACTCCTACGAGCAGTACTTC
TRBV6-1	NA	NA	TRBJ1-3	CASTGGVNTIYF	TGTGCCAGCACCGGAGGGGTCAACACCATATATTTT
TRBV2	NA	TRBD2	TRBJ2-7	CARRLAGVGEQYF	TGTGCCAGAAGACTAGCGGGAGTCGGCGAGCAGTACTTC
TRBV5-3	NA	NA	TRBJ1-1	CARSEETVNTEAFF	TGTGCCAGAAGCGAGGAGACGGTGAACACTGAAGCTTTCTTT
TRBV6-5	NA	TRBD1	TRBJ2-3	CASTPQGADTQYF	TGTGCCAGCACCCCACAGGGGGCGGATACGCAGTATTTT
TRBV6-5	NA	NA	TRBJ2-3	CASTGAMNTDTQYF	TGTGCCAGCACCGGGGCCATGAACACAGATACGCAGTATTTT
TRBV4-2	NA	NA	TRBJ2-5	CASSQDSGGRETQYF	TGTGCCAGCAGCCAAGATAGCGGAGGGAGGGAGACCCAGTACTTC
TRBV27	NA	NA	TRBJ2-7	CASSSSNLVSYEQYF	NA
TRBV7-9	NA	TRBD1	TRBJ1-1	CASSPGGQGWTEAFF	TGTGCCAGCAGTCCGGGGGGACAGGGATGGACTGAAGCTTTCTTT
TRBV10-3	NA	NA	TRBJ1-4	CAISEGSNEKLFF	TGTGCCATCAGTGAGGGGAGTAATGAAAAACTGTTTTTT
TRBV7-6	NA	TRBD2	TRBJ2-3	CASSLGDWGGDTQYF	TGTGCCAGCAGCTTAGGGGATTGGGGGGGAGATACGCAGTATTTT
TRBV19	once	NA	TRBJ1-1	CASSLRTANTEAFF	TGTGCCAGTAGTCTACGGACAGCGAACACTGAAGCTTTCTTT
TRBV18	NA	TRBD2	TRBJ2-7	CASSPAGTSSEQYF	TGTGCCAGCTCACCAGCCGGGACTAGCTCCGAGCAGTACTTC
TRBV6-5	NA	NA	TRBJ1-1	CASTPRVNTEAFF	TGTGCCAGCACTCCCAGGGTGAACACTGAAGCTTTCTTT
TRBV18	NA	NA	TRBJ1-1	CASSSQLNTEAFF	TGTGCCAGCTCAAGTCAACTAAACACTGAAGCTTTCTTT
TRBV29-1	NA	TRBD2	TRBJ2-3	CSVVTSGRDTQYF	TGCAGCGTTGTTACTAGCGGGAGGGATACGCAGTATTTT
TRBV29-1	once	NA	TRBJ2-6	CSVEGAGANVLTF	TGCAGCGTTGAGGGAGCTGGGGCCAACGTCCTGACTTTC
TRBV7-6	few	NA	TRBJ1-2	CASSAQEGPGYGYTF	TGTGCCAGCAGCGCCCAGGAGGGGCCGGGCTATGGCTACACCTTC
TRBV6-5	NA	TRBD2	TRBJ2-1	CASSLLAGGHNEQFF	TGTGCCAGCAGTTTGTTAGCGGGAGGGCACAATGAGCAGTTCTTC
TRBV6-6	NA	NA	TRBJ2-3	CASGLEGYRYF	TGTGCCAGCGGGTTGGAGGGATACCGGTATTTT
TRBV18	NA	TRBD2	TRBJ2-5	CASSAGEETQYF	TGTGCCAGCTCAGCGGGGGAAGAGACCCAGTACTTC
TRBV30	NA	TRBD2	TRBJ2-3	CAWSKGAGVFTDTQYF	TGTGCCTGGAGTAAGGGTGCGGGAGTCTTCACAGATACGCAGTATTTT